This entry describes one TCR beta chain. A read error may produce the germline difference seen at one junction end. Under the authors' procedure: For nucleated cells, counts were estimated from reference gene primer amplification. Using immunoSEQ multiplex PCR, the repertoire was profiled, and TCRdb retains in-frame clones only, with some absent. V and J calls and clone size come straight from that table; D and trimming were deduced from the DNA. The data hold approximately 190,000 clones, with roughly 82% observed a single time. CDR3 size: 13 residues. Germline CDR1 LGHNA, CDR2 YSLEER. The data are from a study of blood T cell repertoires in COVID-19. The wider study: Samples taken during acute and convalescent COVID-19 were collected in the United States, Italy and Spain. The analysed material was cDNA or gDNA that came from T cells, B-cell-depleted T cells, or PBMCs.

Sequencing was carried out using peripheral blood. The chain recombines TRBV4-3 with TRBJ1-2; D not resolved. This clonotype was sampled from a woman between 25 and 40 years old with acute or convalescent COVID-19. In DNA, the CDR3 is TGCGCCAGCAGCCAAGATCAAGAGGGAGGAAAGTCCTTC. It yields the protein CASSQDQEGGKSF.